The clone carrying this TCR beta chain has just a few counts. The CDR3 totals 13 residues. V gave up 3 bases and J gave up 7 bases, with 13 bases separating them. Germline V CDR1 and CDR2: GTSNPN, SVGIG (reference sequence). These data belong to a study of blood T cell repertoires in COVID-19. Study at large: PBMCs, B-cell-depleted T cells, or T cells provided the cDNA or gDNA that made up the material.

As processed by the authors: Using reference gene primer amplification, nucleated cell counts were estimated. Here immunoSEQ multiplex PCR was the method, and the copy in TCRdb shows in-frame clones only, minus some. V and J calls and clone size come straight from that table; D and trimming were deduced from the DNA. The table lists some 200,000 clones, roughly 80% of them singletons, with roughly 5% in the top ten. Participant age was about 18 to 89 years, and participants resided in 24 US areas. Clinical histories supplied by participants themselves formed the basis of cohort assignment. The clonotype originates from a woman aged 55-70 years with acute COVID-19. Sequencing used PBMCs or T cells enriched from blood (not recorded which). The gene calls are TRBV30 and TRBJ1-5; no clear D. The CDR3 DNA is TGTGCCTGGAGCCCTGGGCAGTGGCAGCCCCAGCATTTT. This encodes CAWSPGQWQPQHF.